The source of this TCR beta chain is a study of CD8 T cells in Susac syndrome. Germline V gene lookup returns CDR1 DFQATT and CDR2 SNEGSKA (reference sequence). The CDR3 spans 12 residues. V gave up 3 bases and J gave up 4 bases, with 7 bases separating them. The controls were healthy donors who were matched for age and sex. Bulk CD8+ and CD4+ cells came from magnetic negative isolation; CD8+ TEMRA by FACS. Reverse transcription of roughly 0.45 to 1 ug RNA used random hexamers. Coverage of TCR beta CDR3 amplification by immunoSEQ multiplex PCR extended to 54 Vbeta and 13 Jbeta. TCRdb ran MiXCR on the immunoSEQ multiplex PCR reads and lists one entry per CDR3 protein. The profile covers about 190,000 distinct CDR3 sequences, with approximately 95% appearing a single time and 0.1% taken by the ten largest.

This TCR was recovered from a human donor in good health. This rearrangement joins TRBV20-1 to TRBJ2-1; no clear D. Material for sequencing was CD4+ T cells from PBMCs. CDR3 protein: CSARSQYNEQFF. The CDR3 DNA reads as TGCAGTGCTAGGAGCCAATACAATGAGCAGTTCTTC.